This entry describes one T cell receptor (beta chain). Antigen specificity is unknown. This sample is drawn from a study of Ad26.COV2.S vaccination and SARS-CoV-2 variants. About the research overall: Once, or twice with 56 days between doses, Ad26.COV2.S was given intramuscularly. General study findings and limits: Post-vaccination breadth of spike-specific CD8+ and CD4+ T cell responses was reportedly substantial.

Sequencing used immunoSEQ multiplex PCR; TCRdb keeps in-frame clones, though not all of them. The repertoire includes about 460,000 clones, 89% of them detected once, and over 1.5% sits in the top ten. The treatment is: over 15 received Ad26.COV2.S at low or high dose, single or two shots; roughly five received placebo; per-sample allocation not given. Day 63 following the first vaccine or placebo injection was when the samples were taken. An Ad26 vector expressing Wuhan-strain SARS-CoV-2 spike served as the vaccine. Between the trimmed V and J ends, which lost 4 bases and 0 bases, there was a span of 11 bases. CDR1 and CDR2 from the germline V gene are SGDLS and YYNGEE. The CDR3 runs to 15 residues.

The chain uses TRBV9 and TRBJ2-1; no clear D. The material was peripheral blood, obtained in a trial of Ad26.COV2.S vaccine versus placebo. The TCR sequence derives from a person between 18 and 59 years old who received the Ad26.COV2.S COVID-19 vaccine or a placebo. The CDR3 coding sequence is TGTGCCAGCAGCCCTGTAGTGAACTCCTACAATGAGCAGTTCTTC. Translating it yields CASSPVVNSYNEQFF.